This T cell receptor (beta chain) was sequenced during a study of blood T cell repertoires in COVID-19. Turning to the study itself: Acute-phase and convalescent COVID-19 samples originated in the United States, Italy and Spain. The cDNA or gDNA used as material had been derived from T cells, B-cell-depleted T cells, or PBMCs.

Germline CDR1 reads MNHEY; CDR2 reads SVGAGI. Losses at the gene ends were 6 bases for V and 4 bases for J; bases not matched to a gene: 10. CDR3 length: 15 amino acids. Original handling: Reference gene primers were amplified, and this amplification served to estimate nucleated cell counts. Profiled with immunoSEQ multiplex PCR; TCRdb holds only in-frame clones, not every one. V, J and clone size are taken as reported in that table, and D and trimming were inferred from the DNA itself. The data hold over 450,000 clones, with roughly 89% observed a single time. The V call is TRBV6-5, the J call TRBJ1-2, with 8 bases matching TRBD1. This receptor was obtained from a woman aged 45-59 years with COVID-19, enrolled during active disease. Material for sequencing was peripheral blood. CDR3 DNA: TGTGCCAGCAGGGACGGACAGGGACGAAGCTATGGCTACACCTTC. Its translation: CASRDGQGRSYGYTF.